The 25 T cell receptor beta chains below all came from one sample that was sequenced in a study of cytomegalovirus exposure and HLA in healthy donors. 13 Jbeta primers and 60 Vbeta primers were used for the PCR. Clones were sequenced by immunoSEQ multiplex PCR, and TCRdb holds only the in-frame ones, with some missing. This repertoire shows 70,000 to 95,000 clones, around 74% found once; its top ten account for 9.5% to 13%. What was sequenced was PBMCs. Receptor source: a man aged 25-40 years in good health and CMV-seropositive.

The DNA for the CDR3 is TGTGCCTGGAGCCGGTCAGCGGGGGGGCGTGGCAAAAACATTCAGTACTTC. Its translation: CAWSRSAGGRGKNIQYF. The rearrangement joins TRBV30 to TRBJ2-4; the match to TRBD2 covers 10 bases. The junction had 11 bases not matched to a gene; V was cut back by 3 bases and J by 3 bases. The germline CDR1 and CDR2 sequences are GTSNPN and SVGIG (reference sequence). The CDR3 runs to 17 residues.

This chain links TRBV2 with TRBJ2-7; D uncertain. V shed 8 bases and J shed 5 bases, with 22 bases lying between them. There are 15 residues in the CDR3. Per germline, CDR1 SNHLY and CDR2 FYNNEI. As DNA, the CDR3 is TGTGCCAGCTTTTATATCCTCGGTGGAGAGGACGAGCAGTACTTC. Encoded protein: CASFYILGGEDEQYF.

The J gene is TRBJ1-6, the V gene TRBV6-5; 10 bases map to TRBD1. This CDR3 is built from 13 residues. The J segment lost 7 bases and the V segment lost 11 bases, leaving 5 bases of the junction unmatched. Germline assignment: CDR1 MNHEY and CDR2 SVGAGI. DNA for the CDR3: TGTGCCGCTGGACAGGGGGAGAATTCACCCCTCCACTTT. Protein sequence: CAAGQGENSPLHF.

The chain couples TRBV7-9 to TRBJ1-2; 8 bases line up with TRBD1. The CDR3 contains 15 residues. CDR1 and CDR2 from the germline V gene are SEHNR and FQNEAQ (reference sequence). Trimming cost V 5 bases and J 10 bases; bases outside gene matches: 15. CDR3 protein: CASSHPQGVGFDYTF. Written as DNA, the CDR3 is TGTGCCAGCAGCCACCCACAGGGGGTAGGCTTTGACTACACCTTC.

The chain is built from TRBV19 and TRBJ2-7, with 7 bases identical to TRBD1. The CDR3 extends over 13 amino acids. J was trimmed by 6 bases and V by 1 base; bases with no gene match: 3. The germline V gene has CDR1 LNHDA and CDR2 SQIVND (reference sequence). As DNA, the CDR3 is TGTGCCAGTAGTATAGGACAGGGAGCCGAGCAGTACTTC. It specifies CASSIGQGAEQYF.

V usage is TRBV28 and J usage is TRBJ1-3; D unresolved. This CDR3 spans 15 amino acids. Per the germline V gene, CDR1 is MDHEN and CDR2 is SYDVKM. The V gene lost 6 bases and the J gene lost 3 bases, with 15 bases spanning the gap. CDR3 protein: CASSYTHGVGNTIYF. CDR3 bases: TGTGCCAGCAGCTATACTCACGGGGTTGGAAACACCATATATTTT.

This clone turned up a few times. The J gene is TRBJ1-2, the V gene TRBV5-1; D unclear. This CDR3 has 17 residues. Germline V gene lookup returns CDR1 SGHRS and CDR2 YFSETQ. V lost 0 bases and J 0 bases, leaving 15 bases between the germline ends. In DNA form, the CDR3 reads TGCGCCAGCAGCTTGGCCCTGGGGAGTACTCCTAACTATGGCTACACCTTC. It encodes CASSLALGSTPNYGYTF.

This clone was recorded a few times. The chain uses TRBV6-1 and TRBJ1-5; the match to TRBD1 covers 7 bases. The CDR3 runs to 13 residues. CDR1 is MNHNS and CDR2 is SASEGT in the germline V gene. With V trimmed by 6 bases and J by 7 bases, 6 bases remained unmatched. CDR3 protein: CASRPRGEQPQHF. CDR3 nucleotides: TGTGCCAGCAGACCCAGGGGGGAACAGCCCCAGCATTTT.

The chain's CDR3 is CAGGRQGANEKLFF. The CDR3 DNA sequence: TGTGCCGGAGGGAGACAGGGGGCTAATGAAAAACTGTTTTTT. The chain carries TRBV30 and TRBJ1-4; 9 bases fit TRBD1. V shed 8 bases, J shed 3 bases, and the junction held 7 bases outside the gene matches. The germline CDR1 and CDR2 sequences are GTSNPN and SVGIG (reference sequence). The CDR3 covers 14 residues.

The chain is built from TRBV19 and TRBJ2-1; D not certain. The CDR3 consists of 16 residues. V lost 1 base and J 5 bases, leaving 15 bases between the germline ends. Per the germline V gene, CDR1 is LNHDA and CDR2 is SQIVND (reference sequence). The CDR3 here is CASSIVSSRFNNEQFF. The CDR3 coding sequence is TGTGCCAGTAGTATAGTTTCAAGTCGGTTTAACAATGAGCAGTTCTTC.

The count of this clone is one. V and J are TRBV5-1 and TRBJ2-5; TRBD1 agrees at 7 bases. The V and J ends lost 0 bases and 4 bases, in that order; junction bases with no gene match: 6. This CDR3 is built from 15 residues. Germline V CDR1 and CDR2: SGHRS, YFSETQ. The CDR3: CASSLGAWTGETQYF. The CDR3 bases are TGCGCCAGCAGCTTGGGGGCTTGGACAGGAGAGACCCAGTACTTC. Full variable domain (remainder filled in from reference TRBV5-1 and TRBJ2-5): KAGVTQTPRYLIKTRGQQVTLSCSPISGHRSVSWYQQTPGQGLQFLFEYFSETQRNKGNFPGRFSGRQFSNSRSEMNVSTLELGDSALYLCASSLGAWTGETQYFGPGTRLLVL.

CDR3 bases: TGTGCCTGGAGTGTAGGGTCCCAGGGGTTTCGGGGTGCGCAGTATTTT. As protein: CAWSVGSQGFRGAQYF. V usage is TRBV30 and J usage is TRBJ2-3; possibly TRBD1 for D (6 bases). V gave up 0 bases and J gave up 10 bases, with 23 bases separating them. The length of the CDR3 is 16 residues. The germline V gene encodes CDR1 GTSNPN and CDR2 SVGIG (reference sequence). Full variable domain (remainder filled in from reference TRBV30 and TRBJ2-3): SQTIHQWPATLVQPVGSPLSLECTVEGTSNPNLYWYRQAAGRGLQLLFYSVGIGQISSEVPQNLSASRPQDRQFILSSKKLLLSDSGFYLCAWSVGSQGFRGAQYFGPGTRLTVL.

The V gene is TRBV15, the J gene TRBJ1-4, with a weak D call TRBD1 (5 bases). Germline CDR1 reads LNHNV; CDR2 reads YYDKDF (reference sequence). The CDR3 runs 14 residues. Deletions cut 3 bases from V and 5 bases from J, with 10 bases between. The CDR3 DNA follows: TGTGCCACCAGCAGGGGGGGAGGAAATGAAAAACTGTTTTTT. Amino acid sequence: CATSRGGGNEKLFF.

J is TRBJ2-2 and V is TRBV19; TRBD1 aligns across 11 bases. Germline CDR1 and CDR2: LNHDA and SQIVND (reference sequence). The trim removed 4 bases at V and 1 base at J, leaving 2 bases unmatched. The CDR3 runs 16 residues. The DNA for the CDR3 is TGTGCCAGTAGTAAGGGGACAGGGGGGAACACCGGGGAGCTGTTTTTT. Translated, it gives CASSKGTGGNTGELFF.

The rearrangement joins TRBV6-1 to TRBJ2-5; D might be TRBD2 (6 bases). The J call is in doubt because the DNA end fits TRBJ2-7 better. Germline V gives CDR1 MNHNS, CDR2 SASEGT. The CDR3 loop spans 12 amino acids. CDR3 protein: CASKRDFYEQYF. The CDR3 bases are TGTGCCAGCAAACGGGACTTCTACGAGCAGTACTTC.

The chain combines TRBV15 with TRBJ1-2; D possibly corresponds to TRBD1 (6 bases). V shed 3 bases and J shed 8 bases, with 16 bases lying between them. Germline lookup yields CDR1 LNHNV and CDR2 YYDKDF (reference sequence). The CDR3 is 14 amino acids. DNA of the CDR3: TGTGCCACCAGCAGTAGGACAGCCGGGGGGGGCTACACCTTC. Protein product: CATSSRTAGGGYTF.

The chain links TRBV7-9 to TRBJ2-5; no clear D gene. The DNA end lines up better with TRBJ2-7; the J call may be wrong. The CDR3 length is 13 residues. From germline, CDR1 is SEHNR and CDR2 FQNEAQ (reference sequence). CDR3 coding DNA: TGTGCCAGCAGCCCACTCTCGTCCTACGAGCAGTACTTC. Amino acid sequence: CASSPLSSYEQYF.

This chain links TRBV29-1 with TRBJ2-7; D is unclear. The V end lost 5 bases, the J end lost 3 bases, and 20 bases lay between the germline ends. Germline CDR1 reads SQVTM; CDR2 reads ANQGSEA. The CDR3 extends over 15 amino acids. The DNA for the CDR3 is TGCAGCGTTCTGAAGCTGGCAGGAACCTACTACGAGCAGTACTTC. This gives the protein CSVLKLAGTYYEQYF.

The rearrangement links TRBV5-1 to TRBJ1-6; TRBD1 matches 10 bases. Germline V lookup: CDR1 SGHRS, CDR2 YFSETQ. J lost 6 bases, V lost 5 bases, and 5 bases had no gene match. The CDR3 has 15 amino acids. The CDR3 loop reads CASRTWDRGNSPLHF. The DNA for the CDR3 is TGCGCCAGCAGGACCTGGGACAGGGGTAATTCACCCCTCCACTTT.

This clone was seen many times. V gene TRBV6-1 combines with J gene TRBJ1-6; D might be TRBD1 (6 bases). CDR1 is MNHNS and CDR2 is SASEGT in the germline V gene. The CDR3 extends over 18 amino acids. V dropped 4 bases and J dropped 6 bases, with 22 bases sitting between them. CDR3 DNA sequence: TGTGCCAGCAGTGTCCCCGCCCTCGGTGGGGGCTCTAATTCACCCCTCCACTTT. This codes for CASSVPALGGGSNSPLHF.

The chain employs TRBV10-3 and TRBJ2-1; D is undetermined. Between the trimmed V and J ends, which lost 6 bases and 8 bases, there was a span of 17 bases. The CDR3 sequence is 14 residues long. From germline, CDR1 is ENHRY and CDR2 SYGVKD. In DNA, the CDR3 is TGTGCCATCAGCGAGGCTCGGTTAGTCCATGAGCAGTTCTTC. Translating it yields CAISEARLVHEQFF.

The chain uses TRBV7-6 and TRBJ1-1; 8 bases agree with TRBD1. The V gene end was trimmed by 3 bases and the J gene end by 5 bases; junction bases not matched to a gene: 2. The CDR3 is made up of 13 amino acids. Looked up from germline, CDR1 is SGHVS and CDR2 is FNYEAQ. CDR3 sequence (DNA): TGTGCCAGCAGCTTTAACAGGGGGACTGAAGCTTTCTTT. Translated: CASSFNRGTEAFF.

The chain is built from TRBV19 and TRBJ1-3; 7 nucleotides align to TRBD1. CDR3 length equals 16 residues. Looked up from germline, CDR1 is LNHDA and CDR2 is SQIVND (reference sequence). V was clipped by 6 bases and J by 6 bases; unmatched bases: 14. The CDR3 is CASSKTGTADPNTIYF. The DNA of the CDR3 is TGTGCCAGTAGCAAAACCGGGACAGCAGACCCAAACACCATATATTTT.

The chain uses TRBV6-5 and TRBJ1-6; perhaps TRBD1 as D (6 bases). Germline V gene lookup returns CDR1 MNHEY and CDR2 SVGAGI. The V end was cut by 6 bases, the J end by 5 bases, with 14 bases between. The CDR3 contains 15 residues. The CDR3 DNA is TGTGCCAGCAGAACCGACAGGACCGATAATTCACCCCTCCACTTT. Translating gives CASRTDRTDNSPLHF.

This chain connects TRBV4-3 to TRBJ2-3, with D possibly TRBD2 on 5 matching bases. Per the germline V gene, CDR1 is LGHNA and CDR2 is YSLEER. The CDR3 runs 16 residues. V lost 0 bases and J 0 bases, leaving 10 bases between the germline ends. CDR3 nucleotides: TGCGCCAGCAGCCAAGATGGACCGGGAAGCACAGATACGCAGTATTTT. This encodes CASSQDGPGSTDTQYF.